A selection of T cell receptor beta chains follows, all from one sample in a study of Tregs in tolerant kidney transplant recipients. Data came from immunoSEQ multiplex PCR; TCRdb stores just in-frame clones and leaves some out. This sample has 95,000 to 120,000 clones, with around 90% found just once. Source: CD4+ T cells from blood, taken before the transplant. These receptors originate from a human donor who received a combined kidney and bone marrow transplant. Each CDR3 is given with its conserved first and last residue. A D gene is named only where the DNA matches it firmly. The size entry is marked missing in some rows and otherwise reads once, few, many or a size class.

j_gene	len	abundance	d_gene	v_gene	CDR3aa	CDR3nt
TRBJ1-1	12	many	NA	TRBV30	CAGNRGRPEAFF	TGTGCCGGGAATAGGGGCAGACCTGAAGCTTTCTTT
TRBJ1-4	16	NA	NA	TRBV4-1	CASSQTRGGNNEKLFF	TGCGCCAGCAGCCAGACACGGGGGGGGAATAATGAAAAACTGTTTTTT
TRBJ2-1	16	NA	TRBD2	TRBV19	CASRPNALAPYNEQFF	TGTGCCAGTAGACCCAATGCACTAGCGCCTTACAATGAGCAGTTCTTC
TRBJ2-2	20	NA	NA	TRBV2	CASSDPGIGRTGSNTGELFF	TGTGCCAGCAGTGACCCTGGCATTGGCAGGACGGGGTCGAACACCGGGGAGCTGTTTTTT
TRBJ2-5	13	few	TRBD2	TRBV7-9	CASLLAGQETQYF	TGTGCCAGCCTACTAGCGGGACAAGAGACCCAGTACTTC
TRBJ1-1	13	NA	NA	TRBV7-7	CASSAGQNTEAFF	TGTGCCAGCAGCGCCGGACAGAACACTGAAGCTTTCTTT
TRBJ2-1	14	NA	TRBD2	TRBV9	CASTLAGDWGEQFF	TGTGCCAGCACCCTAGCGGGGGACTGGGGTGAGCAGTTCTTC
TRBJ2-7	16	NA	NA	TRBV21-1	CASSKGTRGSSYEQYF	TGTGCCAGCAGCAAAGGGACTAGAGGGAGCTCCTACGAGCAGTACTTC
TRBJ2-2	14	NA	TRBD1	TRBV6-5	CATSGQANTGELFF	TGTGCCACTTCGGGACAGGCGAACACCGGGGAGCTGTTTTTT
TRBJ1-5	16	NA	NA	TRBV15	CATSREQWLSNQPQHF	TGTGCCACCAGCAGAGAGCAGTGGCTTAGCAATCAGCCCCAGCATTTT
TRBJ2-7	12	NA	TRBD2	TRBV9	CASSVDRGVQYF	TGTGCCAGCAGCGTAGATCGGGGGGTTCAGTACTTC
TRBJ2-5	12	NA	NA	TRBV5-1	CASRDSQETQYF	TGCGCCAGCAGGGACAGTCAAGAGACCCAGTACTTC
TRBJ1-4	13	NA	NA	TRBV6-5	CASSYLTREKLFF	TGTGCCAGCAGTTACCTTACGCGTGAAAAACTGTTTTTT
TRBJ1-2	11	NA	NA	TRBV7-9	CASSLQEGYTF	TGTGCCAGCAGCTTACAGGAAGGATACACCTTC
TRBJ1-2	13	once	NA	TRBV7-2	CASSYEVVYGYTF	TGTGCCAGCAGCTATGAGGTAGTTTACGGCTACACCTTC
TRBJ1-1	13	NA	NA	TRBV6-5	CASSSGKNTEAFF	TGTGCCAGCAGTTCCGGGAAGAACACTGAAGCTTTCTTT
TRBJ2-1	14	NA	TRBD1	TRBV10-3	CAISAGQAYNEQFF	TGTGCCATCAGTGCAGGACAGGCCTACAATGAGCAGTTCTTC
TRBJ2-7	15	NA	TRBD2	TRBV19	CASSIERGDSYEQYF	TGTGCCAGTAGTATAGAGCGGGGGGATTCCTACGAGCAGTACTTC
TRBJ2-4	14	NA	NA	TRBV19	CASSIAAGQNIQYF	TGTGCCAGTAGTATCGCGGCGGGACAAAACATTCAGTACTTC
TRBJ2-2	15	once	NA	TRBV4-2	CASSQVPSDTGELFF	TGTGCCAGCAGCCAAGTTCCTAGTGACACCGGGGAGCTGTTTTTT
TRBJ2-7	15	NA	NA	TRBV19	CASSIWGADTYEQYF	TGTGCCAGTAGTATATGGGGCGCTGATACCTACGAGCAGTACTTC
TRBJ2-7	14	NA	TRBD1	TRBV9	CASSVTGLWHEQYF	TGTGCCAGCAGCGTGACAGGGTTGTGGCACGAGCAGTACTTC
TRBJ2-3	16	NA	NA	TRBV11-3	CASSLGGEVWADTQYF	TGTGCCAGCAGCTTGGGAGGAGAAGTGTGGGCAGATACGCAGTATTTT
TRBJ1-2	13	NA	NA	TRBV6-5	CASSPRPGYGYTF	TGTGCCAGCAGTCCACGTCCGGGTTATGGCTACACCTTC
TRBJ2-1	15	NA	TRBD2	TRBV10-1	CASSARTSRWNEQFF	TGCGCCAGCAGTGCGAGGACTAGCCGGTGGAATGAGCAGTTCTTC
TRBJ2-7	13	NA	TRBD1	TRBV6-5	CASSQGASYEQYF	TGTGCCAGCAGTCAGGGGGCCTCCTACGAGCAGTACTTC
TRBJ1-5	15	once	TRBD1	TRBV15	CATSGGQGRIQPQHF	TGTGCCACCAGCGGCGGACAGGGGAGGATTCAGCCCCAGCATTTT
TRBJ2-2	14	NA	NA	TRBV5-1	CASRPGANTGELFF	TGCGCCAGCAGGCCTGGAGCGAACACCGGGGAGCTGTTTTTT
TRBJ2-7	13	NA	NA	TRBV30	CALGRGYSYEQYF	TGTGCCTTGGGCAGGGGATATTCCTACGAGCAGTACTTC
TRBJ2-2	17	NA	NA	TRBV10-2	CASSGLLTYPNTGELFF	TGCGCCAGCAGTGGACTATTGACATATCCGAACACCGGGGAGCTGTTTTTT
TRBJ1-1	16	NA	TRBD1	TRBV7-9	CASSTDRGGWDTEAFF	TGTGCCAGCAGCACGGACAGGGGCGGGTGGGACACTGAAGCTTTCTTT
TRBJ2-7	14	NA	TRBD2	TRBV6-1	CASSVASGAYEQYF	TGTGCCAGCAGTGTGGCTAGCGGAGCCTACGAGCAGTACTTC
TRBJ1-1	14	NA	TRBD1	TRBV5-1	CASSSQGARTEAFF	TGCGCCAGCAGCTCGCAGGGGGCGCGAACTGAAGCTTTCTTT
TRBJ2-3	16	NA	NA	TRBV5-1	CASSLGPGRNTDTQYF	TGCGCCAGCAGCTTGGGTCCTGGGCGTAACACAGATACGCAGTATTTT
TRBJ2-7	13	NA	NA	TRBV29-1	CSARVVSSYEQYF	TGCAGCGCCAGGGTGGTGAGCTCCTACGAGCAGTACTTC
TRBJ2-1	15	NA	TRBD2	TRBV5-6	CASSVGRGGRNEQFF	TGTGCCAGCAGCGTCGGGAGGGGGGGGAGGAATGAGCAGTTCTTC
TRBJ2-7	15	once	NA	TRBV7-8	CASSLARDVYYEQYF	TGTGCCAGCAGCTTAGCGCGGGACGTCTACTACGAGCAGTACTTC
TRBJ2-5	18	NA	NA	TRBV5-1	CASSLARAKVHYQETQYF	TGCGCCAGCAGCTTGGCCAGGGCCAAAGTCCATTACCAAGAGACCCAGTACTTC
TRBJ2-7	15	NA	NA	TRBV18	CASLGSGTNSYEQYF	TGTGCCAGCCTGGGATCCGGGACAAACTCCTACGAGCAGTACTTC
TRBJ1-1	13	NA	NA	TRBV28	CASTRREGTEAFF	TGTGCCAGCACCAGGAGGGAGGGGACTGAAGCTTTCTTT
TRBJ1-3	16	NA	TRBD1	TRBV7-9	CASSTRQGASGNTIYF	TGTGCCAGCAGCACGAGACAGGGGGCCTCGGGAAACACCATATATTTT
TRBJ2-7	14	NA	TRBD1	TRBV19	CASSRRDRIYEQYF	TGTGCCAGTAGCCGACGGGACAGGATATACGAGCAGTACTTC
TRBJ2-1	16	NA	TRBD2	TRBV9	CASSVGTSGRKTRQFF	TGTGCCAGCAGCGTAGGGACCAGCGGGAGAAAAACGCGGCAGTTCTTC
TRBJ2-1	13	NA	TRBD2	TRBV11-3	CASSRYAGGEQFF	TGTGCCAGCAGCCGATATGCGGGGGGTGAGCAGTTCTTC
TRBJ2-1	16	once	NA	TRBV5-1	CASSLSKGGQDDEQFF	TGCGCCAGCAGCCTCTCAAAAGGGGGTCAGGACGATGAGCAGTTCTTC
TRBJ2-3	15	NA	NA	TRBV5-1	CASRSGGGPTDTQYF	TGCGCCAGCAGGAGTGGCGGAGGGCCCACAGATACGCAGTATTTT
TRBJ2-1	16	NA	TRBD2	TRBV7-2	CASSQRRGSLYNEQFF	TGTGCCAGCAGCCAGAGGCGCGGGAGTTTGTACAATGAGCAGTTCTTC
TRBJ2-5	15	NA	TRBD1	TRBV7-9	CASSLRDRGRETQYF	TGTGCCAGCAGCTTGAGGGACAGGGGCCGGGAGACCCAGTACTTC
TRBJ1-1	14	NA	NA	TRBV11-2	CASSFGGRVTEAFF	TGTGCCAGCAGCTTCGGGGGGCGAGTGACTGAAGCTTTCTTT
TRBJ2-3	11	NA	NA	TRBV5-1	CASTYTDTQYF	TGCGCCAGCACCTACACAGATACGCAGTATTTT
TRBJ2-5	15	once	NA	TRBV19	CASSMGAGYQETQYF	TGTGCCAGTAGTATGGGCGCAGGGTACCAAGAGACCCAGTACTTC
TRBJ2-7	13	few	NA	TRBV2	CASASYRVYEQYF	TGTGCCAGCGCAAGCTACAGGGTCTACGAGCAGTACTTC
TRBJ2-7	14	NA	TRBD2	TRBV7-2	CASSLERGTYEQYF	TGTGCCAGCAGCTTAGAGCGGGGTACCTACGAGCAGTACTTC
TRBJ2-3	15	NA	NA	TRBV6-1	CASSEGDSGTDTQYF	TGTGCCAGCAGTGAAGGTGATAGCGGCACAGATACGCAGTATTTT
TRBJ2-2	15	NA	TRBD2	TRBV28	CASSLGLAGPGELFF	TGTGCCAGCAGTTTAGGCCTAGCGGGACCCGGGGAGCTGTTTTTT
TRBJ1-1	13	NA	NA	TRBV5-1	CASSSGGSTAAFF	TGCGCCAGCAGTTCGGGGGGCTCAACGGCGGCTTTCTTT
TRBJ2-5	14	NA	NA	TRBV7-9	CASSPIRTQETQYF	TGTGCCAGCAGCCCCATTAGGACTCAAGAGACCCAGTACTTC